Listed below are T cell receptor beta chains from one sample, sequenced in a study of identifying expanded T cells in peripheral blood. Profiled with immunoSEQ multiplex PCR; TCRdb holds only in-frame clones, not every one. Here the sample spans about 110,000 clones, less than 90% being singletons. Input material: blood. These receptors were obtained from a person aged 18 to 70 in good health. Both conserved end residues are part of each CDR3. Each record gives: D gene, J gene, clone size, V gene, CDR3 DNA, CDR3 protein. A D gene is named only where the DNA matches it firmly. Clone size is not always given. Where it is, it says once, few, many or a class for expanded clones.

d_gene: TRBD2; j_gene: TRBJ2-7; abundance: NA; v_gene: TRBV7-9; CDR3nt: TGTGCCAGCAGCTCCTCGGGGGGAGGAAACTCCTACGAGCAGTACTTC; CDR3aa: CASSSSGGGNSYEQYF
d_gene: NA; j_gene: TRBJ2-2; abundance: NA; v_gene: TRBV10-3; CDR3nt: TGTGCCATCAACGACGGGTGGAACACCGGGGAGCTGTTTTTT; CDR3aa: CAINDGWNTGELFF
d_gene: NA; j_gene: TRBJ1-3; abundance: NA; v_gene: TRBV21-1; CDR3nt: TGTGCCAGCAGCAAACCCCAGGTAGGAAACACCATATATTTT; CDR3aa: CASSKPQVGNTIYF
d_gene: NA; j_gene: TRBJ1-1; abundance: NA; v_gene: TRBV2; CDR3nt: TGTGCCAGCAGGGAAGCAGGGGTGCTAATGAACACTGAAGCTTTCTTT; CDR3aa: CASREAGVLMNTEAFF
d_gene: TRBD1; j_gene: TRBJ1-1; abundance: NA; v_gene: TRBV7-2; CDR3nt: TGTGCCAGCAGCCCGACAGGGGGCGCGGATGCTTTCTTT; CDR3aa: CASSPTGGADAFF
d_gene: NA; j_gene: TRBJ2-5; abundance: NA; v_gene: TRBV28; CDR3nt: TGTGCCAGCAGTTTATGGTCGACAGCCCAAGAGACCCAGTACTTC; CDR3aa: CASSLWSTAQETQYF
d_gene: NA; j_gene: TRBJ2-5; abundance: NA; v_gene: TRBV7-2; CDR3nt: TGTGCCAGCAGGTCCCCCGGATTCCAAGAGACCCAGTACTTC; CDR3aa: CASRSPGFQETQYF
d_gene: NA; j_gene: TRBJ1-5; abundance: NA; v_gene: TRBV27; CDR3nt: TGTGCCAGCAGTCGAGGGGGGGGTAGCAATCAGCCCCAGCATTTT; CDR3aa: CASSRGGGSNQPQHF
d_gene: NA; j_gene: TRBJ2-3; abundance: once; v_gene: TRBV7-3; CDR3nt: TGTGCCAGCCCGACAGAACACTGTTTATACACAGATACGCAGTATTTT; CDR3aa: CASPTEHCLYTDTQYF
d_gene: TRBD2; j_gene: TRBJ2-3; abundance: NA; v_gene: TRBV6-1; CDR3nt: TGTGCCAGCTCCTCCGGGACTAGCCTCTCGGATACGCAGTATTTT; CDR3aa: CASSSGTSLSDTQYF
d_gene: TRBD1; j_gene: TRBJ1-6; abundance: once; v_gene: TRBV28; CDR3nt: TGTGCCAGCAAATGGACAGGCGGTAATTCACCCCTCCACTTT; CDR3aa: CASKWTGGNSPLHF
d_gene: TRBD1; j_gene: TRBJ2-3; abundance: NA; v_gene: TRBV6-1; CDR3nt: TGTGCCAGCAAGCCGGGACAGTACACAGATACGCAGTATTTT; CDR3aa: CASKPGQYTDTQYF
d_gene: TRBD1; j_gene: TRBJ2-7; abundance: NA; v_gene: TRBV7-8; CDR3nt: TGTGCCAGCAGCTTAGGCAGGACAGGGACGGGCCACGAGCAGTACTTC; CDR3aa: CASSLGRTGTGHEQYF
d_gene: NA; j_gene: TRBJ1-1; abundance: NA; v_gene: TRBV28; CDR3nt: TGTGCCAGCAGTATTGGAGGCGGCGGGGACACTGAAGCTTTCTTT; CDR3aa: CASSIGGGGDTEAFF
d_gene: TRBD2; j_gene: TRBJ2-5; abundance: NA; v_gene: TRBV7-2; CDR3nt: TGTGCCAGCAGCTTACTTCGGGGGGGACAAGAGACCCAGTACTTC; CDR3aa: CASSLLRGGQETQYF
d_gene: TRBD1; j_gene: TRBJ1-1; abundance: NA; v_gene: TRBV5-1; CDR3nt: TGCGCCAGCAGCCCCGGACAGGGGGCGCACACTGAAGCTTTCTTT; CDR3aa: CASSPGQGAHTEAFF
d_gene: TRBD2; j_gene: TRBJ2-1; abundance: NA; v_gene: TRBV7-9; CDR3nt: TGTGCCAGCAGCAGTTTAGCGGGAGCATTCAATGAGCAGTTCTTC; CDR3aa: CASSSLAGAFNEQFF
d_gene: TRBD2; j_gene: TRBJ2-7; abundance: NA; v_gene: TRBV27; CDR3nt: TGTGCCAGCAGGGGACTAGCGGGGGTCTACGAGCAGTACTTC; CDR3aa: CASRGLAGVYEQYF
d_gene: NA; j_gene: TRBJ2-4; abundance: NA; v_gene: TRBV9; CDR3nt: TGTGCCAGCAGCGTAGGGGACATAGACATTCAGTACTTC; CDR3aa: CASSVGDIDIQYF
d_gene: NA; j_gene: TRBJ2-2; abundance: NA; v_gene: TRBV9; CDR3nt: TGTGCCAGCAGCTCCGGACTCACCACCGGGGAGCTGTTTTTT; CDR3aa: CASSSGLTTGELFF
d_gene: NA; j_gene: TRBJ2-3; abundance: NA; v_gene: TRBV4-3; CDR3nt: TGCGCCAGCAGCCAAGGGCCAGGGTTTGCGACAGATACGCAGTATTTT; CDR3aa: CASSQGPGFATDTQYF
d_gene: NA; j_gene: TRBJ2-5; abundance: NA; v_gene: TRBV7-9; CDR3nt: TGTGCCAGCAGGGCTCCAGCGGGTATCCAAGAGACCCAGTACTTC; CDR3aa: CASRAPAGIQETQYF